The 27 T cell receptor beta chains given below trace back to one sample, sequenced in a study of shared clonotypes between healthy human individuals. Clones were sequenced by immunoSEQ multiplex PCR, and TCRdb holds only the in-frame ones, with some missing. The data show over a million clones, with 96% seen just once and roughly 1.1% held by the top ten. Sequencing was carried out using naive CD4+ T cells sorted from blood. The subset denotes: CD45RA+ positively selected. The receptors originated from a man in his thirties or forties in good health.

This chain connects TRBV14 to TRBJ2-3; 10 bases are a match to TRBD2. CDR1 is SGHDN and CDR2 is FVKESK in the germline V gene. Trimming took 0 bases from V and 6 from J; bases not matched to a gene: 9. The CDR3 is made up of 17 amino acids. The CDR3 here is CASSQERTSGPLDTQYF. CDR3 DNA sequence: TGTGCCAGCAGCCAAGAAAGGACTAGCGGACCCCTCGATACGCAGTATTTT.

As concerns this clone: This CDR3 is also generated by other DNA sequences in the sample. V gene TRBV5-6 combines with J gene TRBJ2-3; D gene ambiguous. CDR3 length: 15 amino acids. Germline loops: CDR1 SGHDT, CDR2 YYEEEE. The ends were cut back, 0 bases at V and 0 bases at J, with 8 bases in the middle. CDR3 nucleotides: TGTGCCAGCAGCTTGGTACGGTCTAGCACAGATACGCAGTATTTT. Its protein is CASSLVRSSTDTQYF.

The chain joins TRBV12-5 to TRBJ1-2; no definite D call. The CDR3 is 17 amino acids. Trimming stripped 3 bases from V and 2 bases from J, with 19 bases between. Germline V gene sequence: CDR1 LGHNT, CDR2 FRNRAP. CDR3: CASGFVVSRVMNYGYTF. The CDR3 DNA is TGTGCTAGTGGTTTCGTCGTTAGTCGCGTAATGAACTATGGCTACACCTTC.

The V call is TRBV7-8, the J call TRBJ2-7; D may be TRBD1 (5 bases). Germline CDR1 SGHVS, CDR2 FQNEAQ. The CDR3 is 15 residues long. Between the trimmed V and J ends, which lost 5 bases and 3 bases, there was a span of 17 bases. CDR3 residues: CASSPRAGIGYEQYF. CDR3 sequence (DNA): TGTGCCAGCAGCCCGCGTGCAGGGATTGGCTACGAGCAGTACTTC.

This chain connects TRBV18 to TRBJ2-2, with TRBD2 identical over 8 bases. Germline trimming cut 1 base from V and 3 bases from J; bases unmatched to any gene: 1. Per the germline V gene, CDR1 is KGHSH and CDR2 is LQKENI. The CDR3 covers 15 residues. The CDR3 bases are TGTGCCAGCTCACCACAGCGGGAGCACACCGGGGAGCTGTTTTTT. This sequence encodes CASSPQREHTGELFF.

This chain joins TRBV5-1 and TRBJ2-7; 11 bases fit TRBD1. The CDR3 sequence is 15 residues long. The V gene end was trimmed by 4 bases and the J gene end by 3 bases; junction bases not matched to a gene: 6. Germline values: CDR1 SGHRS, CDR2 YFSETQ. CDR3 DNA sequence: TGCGCCAGCAGCCTAGGACAGGGGGCGGTCTACGAGCAGTACTTC. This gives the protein CASSLGQGAVYEQYF. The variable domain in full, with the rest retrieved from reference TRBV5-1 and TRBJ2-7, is KAGVTQTPRYLIKTRGQQVTLSCSPISGHRSVSWYQQTPGQGLQFLFEYFSETQRNKGNFPGRFSGRQFSNSRSEMNVSTLELGDSALYLCASSLGQGAVYEQYFGPGTRLTVT.

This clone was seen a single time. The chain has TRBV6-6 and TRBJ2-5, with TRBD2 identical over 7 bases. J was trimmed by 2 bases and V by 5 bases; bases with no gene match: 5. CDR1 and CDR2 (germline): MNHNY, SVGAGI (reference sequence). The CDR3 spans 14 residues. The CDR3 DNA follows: TGTGCCAGCAGTAGGGGAGGGGCGCAAGAGACCCAGTACTTC. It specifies CASSRGGAQETQYF.

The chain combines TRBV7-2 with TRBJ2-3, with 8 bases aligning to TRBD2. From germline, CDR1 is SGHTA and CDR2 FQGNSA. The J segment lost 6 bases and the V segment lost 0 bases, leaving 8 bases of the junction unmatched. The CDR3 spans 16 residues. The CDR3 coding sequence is TGTGCCAGCAGCTTAGCTGGGACTAGAGTTTCGGATACGCAGTATTTT. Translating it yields CASSLAGTRVSDTQYF.

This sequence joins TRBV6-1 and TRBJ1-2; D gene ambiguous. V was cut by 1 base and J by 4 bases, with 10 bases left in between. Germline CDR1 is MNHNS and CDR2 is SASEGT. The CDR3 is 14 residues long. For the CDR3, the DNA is TGTGCCAGCAGTGAAGAACAGACCAGCTATGGCTACACCTTC. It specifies CASSEEQTSYGYTF.

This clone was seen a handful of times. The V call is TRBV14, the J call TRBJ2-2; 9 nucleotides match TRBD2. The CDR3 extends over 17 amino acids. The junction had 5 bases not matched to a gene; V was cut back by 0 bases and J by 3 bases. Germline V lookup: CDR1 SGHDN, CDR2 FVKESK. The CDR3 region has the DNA TGTGCCAGCAGCCAAGATCAACTAGCGGGTTACACCGGGGAGCTGTTTTTT. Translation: CASSQDQLAGYTGELFF.

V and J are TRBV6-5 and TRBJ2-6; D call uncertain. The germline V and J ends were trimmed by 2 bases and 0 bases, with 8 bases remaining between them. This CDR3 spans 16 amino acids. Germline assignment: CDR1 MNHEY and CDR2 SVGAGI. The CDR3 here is CASSYPGGSGANVLTF. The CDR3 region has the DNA TGTGCCAGCAGTTACCCAGGTGGCTCTGGGGCCAACGTCCTGACTTTC.

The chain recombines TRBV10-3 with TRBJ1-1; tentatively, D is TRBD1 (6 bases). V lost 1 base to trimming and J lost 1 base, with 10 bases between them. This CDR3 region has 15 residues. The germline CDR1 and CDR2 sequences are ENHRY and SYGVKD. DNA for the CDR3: TGTGCCATCAGTGAGTTAAGGACAGCGAACACTGAAGCTTTCTTT. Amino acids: CAISELRTANTEAFF.

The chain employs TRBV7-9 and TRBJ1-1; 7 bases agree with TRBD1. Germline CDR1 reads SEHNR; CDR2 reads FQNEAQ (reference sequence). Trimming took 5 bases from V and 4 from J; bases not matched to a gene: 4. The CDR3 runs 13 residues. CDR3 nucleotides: TGTGCCAGCAGCGGACAGGTCGGCACTGAAGCTTTCTTT. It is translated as CASSGQVGTEAFF.

Here the CDR3 reads CASSYFKGQGQAFF. The CDR3 region has the DNA TGTGCCAGCAGTTACTTCAAGGGACAGGGGCAAGCTTTCTTT. This chain joins TRBV6-5 and TRBJ1-1; 10 bases fit TRBD1. CDR1 and CDR2 from the germline V gene are MNHEY and SVGAGI. There are 14 residues in the CDR3. J gave up 9 bases and V 1 base, and 5 bases lay outside the gene matches.

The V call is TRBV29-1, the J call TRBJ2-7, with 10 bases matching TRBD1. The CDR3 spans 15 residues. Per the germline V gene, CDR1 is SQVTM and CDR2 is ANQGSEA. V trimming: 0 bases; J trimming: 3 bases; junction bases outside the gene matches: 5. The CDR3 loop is CSVEDGGDRGYEQYF. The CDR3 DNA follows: TGCAGCGTTGAAGATGGAGGGGACAGGGGCTACGAGCAGTACTTC.

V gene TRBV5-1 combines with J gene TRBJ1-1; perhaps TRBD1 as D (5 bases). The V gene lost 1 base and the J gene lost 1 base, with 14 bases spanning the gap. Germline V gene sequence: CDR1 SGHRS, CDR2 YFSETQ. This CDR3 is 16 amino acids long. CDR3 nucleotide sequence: TGCGCCAGCAGCTTGCTAGCGGTAAGGGGGAACACTGAAGCTTTCTTT. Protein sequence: CASSLLAVRGNTEAFF.

The CDR3 is CASSQLFGRAHNEQFF. Written as DNA, the CDR3 is TGTGCCAGCAGCCAATTGTTCGGTAGGGCCCACAATGAGCAGTTCTTC. The chain uses TRBV4-2 and TRBJ2-1; D call uncertain. CDR3 length: 16 residues. Trimming stripped 2 bases from V and 5 bases from J, with 16 bases between. Germline-derived CDR1 and CDR2 are LGHNA and YNFKEQ.

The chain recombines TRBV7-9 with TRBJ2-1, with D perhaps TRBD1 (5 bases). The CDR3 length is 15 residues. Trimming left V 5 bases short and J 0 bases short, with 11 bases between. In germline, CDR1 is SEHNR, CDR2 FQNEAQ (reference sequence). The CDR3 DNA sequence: TGTGCCAGCAGCCCGACCCAGGGCTCCTACAATGAGCAGTTCTTC. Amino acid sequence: CASSPTQGSYNEQFF.

CDR3 DNA: TGCGCCAGCAGCCAAACGGGGGGGGAGACCCAGTACTTC. This translates into CASSQTGGETQYF. The chain combines TRBV4-1 with TRBJ2-5, with TRBD2 matching 8 bases. Germline V gene data show CDR1 as MGHRA and CDR2 as YSYEKL. V lost 2 bases, J lost 5 bases, and 1 base stayed unmatched. The CDR3 covers 13 residues.

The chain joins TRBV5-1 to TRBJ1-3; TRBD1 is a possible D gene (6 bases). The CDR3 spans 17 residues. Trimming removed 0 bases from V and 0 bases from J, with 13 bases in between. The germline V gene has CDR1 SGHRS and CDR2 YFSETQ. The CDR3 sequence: CASSLGGTRVSGNTIYF. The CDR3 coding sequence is TGCGCCAGCAGCTTGGGCGGGACACGCGTCTCTGGAAACACCATATATTTT.

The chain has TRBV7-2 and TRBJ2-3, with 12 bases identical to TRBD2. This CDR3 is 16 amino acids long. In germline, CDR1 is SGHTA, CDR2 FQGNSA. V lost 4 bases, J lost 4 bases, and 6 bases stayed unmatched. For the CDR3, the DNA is TGTGCCAGCAGCTCACGACTAGCGGGAGTGGCAGATACGCAGTATTTT. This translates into CASSSRLAGVADTQYF.

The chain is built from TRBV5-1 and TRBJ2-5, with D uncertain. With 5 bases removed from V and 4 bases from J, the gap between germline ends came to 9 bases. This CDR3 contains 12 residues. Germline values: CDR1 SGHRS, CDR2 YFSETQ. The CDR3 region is CASRSDRETQYF. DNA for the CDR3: TGCGCCAGCAGATCTGATAGAGAGACCCAGTACTTC.

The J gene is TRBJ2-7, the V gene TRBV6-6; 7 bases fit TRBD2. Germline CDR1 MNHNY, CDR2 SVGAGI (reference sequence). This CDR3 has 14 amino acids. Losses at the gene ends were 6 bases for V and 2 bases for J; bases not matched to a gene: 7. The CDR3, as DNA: TGTGCCAGCAGCTCCGGGACTACGCCCTACGAGCAGTACTTC. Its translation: CASSSGTTPYEQYF.

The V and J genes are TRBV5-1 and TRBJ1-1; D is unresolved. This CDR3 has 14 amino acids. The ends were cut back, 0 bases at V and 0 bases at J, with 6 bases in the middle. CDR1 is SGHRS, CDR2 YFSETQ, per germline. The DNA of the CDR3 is TGCGCCAGCAGCTTGGATTTGGTGAACACTGAAGCTTTCTTT. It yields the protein CASSLDLVNTEAFF.

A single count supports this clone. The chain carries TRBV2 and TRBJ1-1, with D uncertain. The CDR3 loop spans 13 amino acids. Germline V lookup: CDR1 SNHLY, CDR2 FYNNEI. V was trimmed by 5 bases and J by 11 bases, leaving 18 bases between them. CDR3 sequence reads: CASSKEDVGWAFF. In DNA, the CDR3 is TGTGCCAGCAGTAAAGAGGATGTGGGGTGGGCTTTCTTT.

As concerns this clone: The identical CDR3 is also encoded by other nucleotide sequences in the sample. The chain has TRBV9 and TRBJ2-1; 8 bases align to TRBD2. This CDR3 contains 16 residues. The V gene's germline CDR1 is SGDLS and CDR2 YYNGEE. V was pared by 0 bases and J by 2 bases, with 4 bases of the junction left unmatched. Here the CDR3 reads CASSVGSSGAYNEQFF. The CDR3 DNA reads TGTGCCAGCAGCGTAGGAAGTAGCGGGGCCTACAATGAGCAGTTCTTC.

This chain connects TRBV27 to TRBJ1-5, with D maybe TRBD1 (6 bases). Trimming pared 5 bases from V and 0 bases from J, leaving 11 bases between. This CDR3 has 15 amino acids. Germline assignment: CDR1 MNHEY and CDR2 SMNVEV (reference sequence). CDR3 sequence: CASSPSRGSNQPQHF. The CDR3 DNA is TGTGCCAGCAGTCCTTCCAGGGGTAGCAATCAGCCCCAGCATTTT.